A selection of T cell receptor beta chains follows, all from one sample in a study of CD8+ T cells in alopecia areata. Assay used: immunoSEQ multiplex PCR; TCRdb lists only in-frame clones, some missing. The sample consists of roughly 150,000 clones, 75% to 90% of them appearing once. This material consisted of CD8+ T cells sorted from blood, taken at week 0. These receptors originate from a human donor with alopecia areata. Each CDR3 is given with its conserved first and last residue. The D gene is left open where the match is weak.

cdr3_aa	v_call	j_call	cdr3_length	d_call
CASSLSGGLVNTGELFF	TRBV27	TRBJ2-2	17	.
CASSTRADQFSPLHF	TRBV4-1	TRBJ1-6	15	.
CASSVEAGSYEQYF	TRBV9	TRBJ2-7	14	.
CASSKRPGTGGAGQETQYF	TRBV5-1	TRBJ2-5	19	TRBD1
CASSLGNTGELFF	TRBV5-6	TRBJ2-2	13	.
CASRTGRDEQYF	TRBV10-2	TRBJ2-7	12	TRBD1
CAWRSTSGNTDTQYF	TRBV30	TRBJ2-3	15	TRBD2
CASSTFQSSPLHF	TRBV27	TRBJ1-6	13	.
CASSYRGRLETQYF	TRBV6-5	TRBJ2-5	14	TRBD1
CATSRVHSSYNEQFF	TRBV15	TRBJ2-1	15	.
CSARVGDGIHF	TRBV20-1	TRBJ1-6	11	.
CASSSPGTATYEQYF	TRBV27	TRBJ2-7	15	.
CSVEGLAGSSYNEQFF	TRBV29-1	TRBJ2-1	16	TRBD2
CASSTGAAGLANEQFF	TRBV5-1	TRBJ2-1	16	.
CASSGSLGSHSYEQYF	TRBV2	TRBJ2-7	16	.
CSVSLVLSNEQYF	TRBV29-1	TRBJ2-7	13	.
CASSVQSLEQYF	TRBV7-9	TRBJ2-7	12	.
CSTVPTGTYGYTF	TRBV29-1	TRBJ1-2	13	TRBD1
CASSLHKLLRGNEKLFF	TRBV5-1	TRBJ1-4	17	.
CAISDETTGELFF	TRBV10-3	TRBJ2-2	13	.
CASSLSTSGALSYEQYF	TRBV11-2	TRBJ2-7	17	TRBD2
CSATRQGPGSNEQFF	TRBV29-1	TRBJ2-1	15	TRBD1
CASSLPSPQYF	TRBV7-9	TRBJ2-5	11	.